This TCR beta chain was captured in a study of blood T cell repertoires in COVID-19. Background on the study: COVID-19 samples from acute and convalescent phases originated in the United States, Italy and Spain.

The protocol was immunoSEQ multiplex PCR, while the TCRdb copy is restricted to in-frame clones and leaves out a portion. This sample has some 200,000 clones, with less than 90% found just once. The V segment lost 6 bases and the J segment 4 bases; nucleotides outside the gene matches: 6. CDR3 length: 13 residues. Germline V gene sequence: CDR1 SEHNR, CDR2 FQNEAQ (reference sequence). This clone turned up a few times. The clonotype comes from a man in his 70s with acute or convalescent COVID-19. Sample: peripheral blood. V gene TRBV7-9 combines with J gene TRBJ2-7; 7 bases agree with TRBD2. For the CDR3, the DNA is TGTGCCAGCAGGACTAGCTCTTCTTACGAGCAGTACTTC. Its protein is CASRTSSSYEQYF. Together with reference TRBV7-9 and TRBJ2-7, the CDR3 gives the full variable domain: DTGVSQNPRHKITKRGQNVTFRCDPISEHNRLYWYRQTLGQGPEFLTYFQNEAQLEKSRLLSDRFSAERPKGSFSTLEIQRTEQGDSAMYLCASRTSSSYEQYFGPGTRLTVT.